The 21 T cell receptor beta chains presented below share a single source sample, sequenced in a study of molecular identifiers for immune sequencing clone quantification (dated by TCRdb to the late 2010s). The library was generated by PCR. The reads were generated on an Illumina MiSeq. The public reads were quality trimmed at Q25 with fastp and then assembled into clones with MiXCR by TCRdb, keeping productive beta chains. Every CDR3 protein is listed once, alongside the most common genes and DNA of its rows. The sample includes 20,000 or so distinct CDR3 sequences, with roughly 22% observed a single time. The ten largest clonotypes hold 5.5% to 7% of the sample. The sequencing input was naive CD8+ T cells from blood, with Jurkat cell RNA spiked in. The cell subset or site label for this specimen denotes: FACS-sorted CD8+CD4-CCR7+CD45RA+ naive T cells. These receptors were taken from a human donor in good health. Some libraries in this study had Jurkat cell RNA spiked in.

This clonotype was found many times. The rearrangement links TRBV13 to TRBJ2-1; D is uncertain. Germline V lookup: CDR1 PRHDT, CDR2 FYEKMQ (reference sequence). With 4 bases removed from V and 11 bases from J, the gap between germline ends came to 12 bases. There are 12 residues in the CDR3. The CDR3 spells CASSSDLIQQFF. The CDR3 nucleotides are TGTGCCAGCAGCTCCGACCTAATTCAGCAGTTCTTC.

Details on this clonotype: Since a much larger clone is just one base distant, this may be a read error. The gene calls are TRBV5-6 and TRBJ2-7; 7 bases line up with TRBD1. From germline, CDR1 is SGHDT and CDR2 YYEEEE. The CDR3 loop spans 12 amino acids. CDR3 region: CASSLGPGGQDF. CDR3 coding DNA: TGTGCCAGCAGCTTGGGACCTGGCGGACAGGACTTC.

The chain joins TRBV9 to TRBJ2-7; perhaps TRBD1 as D (6 bases). CDR1 is SGDLS and CDR2 is YYNGEE in the germline V gene. The CDR3 is made up of 14 amino acids. The ends were cut back, 0 bases at V and 5 bases at J, with 12 bases in the middle. The CDR3 coding sequence is TGTGCCAGCAGCGTAGAGAGGGGGTCAAACGAGCAGTACTTC. It is translated as CASSVERGSNEQYF.

This clonotype has ten or more counts. The gene calls are TRBV7-9 and TRBJ2-2; no reliable D call. With 4 bases removed from V and 3 bases from J, the gap between germline ends came to 15 bases. The CDR3 is made up of 16 amino acids. Germline CDR1 reads SEHNR; CDR2 reads FQNEAQ (reference sequence). This CDR3 reads CASSSPLTGYTGELFF. CDR3 bases: TGTGCCAGCAGCTCGCCATTGACGGGTTACACCGGGGAGCTGTTTTTT. Full variable domain (rest looked up from reference TRBV7-9 and TRBJ2-2): DTGVSQNPRHKITKRGQNVTFRCDPISEHNRLYWYRQTLGQGPEFLTYFQNEAQLEKSRLLSDRFSAERPKGSFSTLEIQRTEQGDSAMYLCASSSPLTGYTGELFFGEGSRLTVL.

By share of the sample, this clonotype is medium-sized. The chain has TRBV28 and TRBJ2-1, with TRBD2 identical over 7 bases. The CDR3 totals 17 residues. From germline, CDR1 is MDHEN and CDR2 SYDVKM. Germline trimming cut 5 bases from V and 5 bases from J; bases unmatched to any gene: 15. The CDR3 spells CASSHLTLAQDNNEQFF. CDR3 nucleotide sequence: TGTGCCAGCAGTCACCTCACACTAGCGCAAGATAACAATGAGCAGTTCTTC.

The V call is TRBV7-9, the J call TRBJ1-2, with a weak D call TRBD1 (6 bases). Trimming left V 2 bases short and J 4 bases short, with 17 bases between. Germline CDR1 SEHNR, CDR2 FQNEAQ (reference sequence). The CDR3 covers 16 residues. This chain's CDR3 is CASSLFAPTGLYGYTF. CDR3 in DNA: TGTGCCAGCAGCTTATTTGCCCCTACAGGGCTCTATGGCTACACCTTC.

This clonotype has just a few counts. The chain recombines TRBV9 with TRBJ2-1, with a possible D match to TRBD1 (6 bases). The CDR3 has 16 amino acids. With 3 bases removed from V and 7 bases from J, the gap between germline ends came to 20 bases. Germline loops: CDR1 SGDLS, CDR2 YYNGEE. CDR3 nucleotides: TGTGCCAGCAGCGGCCTCTGGGGGCGCAATGTTAATGAGCAGTTCTTC. Its protein is CASSGLWGRNVNEQFF.

Ten or more counts support this clonotype. The V gene is TRBV19, the J gene TRBJ2-1; TRBD1 matches 7 bases. Germline CDR1 LNHDA, CDR2 SQIVND (reference sequence). The CDR3 totals 15 residues. With V trimmed by 5 bases and J by 8 bases, 12 bases remained unmatched. The CDR3 nucleotides are TGTGCCAGTAGTCGACGAGGGGGCGAGATGGATGAGCAGTTCTTC. Protein sequence: CASSRRGGEMDEQFF. Looking up the rest from reference TRBV19 and TRBJ2-1 gives the full variable domain: DGGITQSPKYLFRKEGQNVTLSCEQNLNHDAMYWYRQDPGQGLRLIYYSQIVNDFQKGDIAEGYSVSREKKESFPLTVTSAQKNPTAFYLCASSRRGGEMDEQFFGPGTRLTVL.

This clonotype has only a few counts. The V gene is TRBV4-3, the J gene TRBJ2-3, with D possibly TRBD2 on 5 matching bases. This CDR3 is built from 14 residues. The ends were cut back, 1 base at V and 4 bases at J, with 9 bases in the middle. CDR1 is LGHNA and CDR2 is YSLEER in the germline V gene. CDR3 protein: CASSQGISADTQYF. CDR3 in DNA: TGCGCCAGCAGCCAAGGTATTAGCGCAGATACGCAGTATTTT.

There are many counts of this clonotype. The rearrangement joins TRBV5-4 to TRBJ2-3; TRBD2 agrees at 10 bases. The CDR3 covers 15 residues. The junction had 3 bases not matched to a gene; V was cut back by 4 bases and J by 1 base. Germline CDR1 and CDR2: SGHNT and YYREEE (reference sequence). Here the CDR3 reads CASSKAGGGTDTQYF. The CDR3, as DNA: TGTGCCAGCAGCAAAGCGGGAGGGGGCACAGATACGCAGTATTTT.

The table lists this clonotype with many counts. The chain is built from TRBV28 and TRBJ2-1; perhaps TRBD2 as D (5 bases). V was trimmed by 2 bases and J by 5 bases, leaving 10 bases between them. Germline CDR1 MDHEN, CDR2 SYDVKM. This CDR3 has 14 residues. In DNA form, the CDR3 reads TGTGCCAGCAGTTTACGGGAAAGTCACAATGAGCAGTTCTTC. Encoded protein: CASSLRESHNEQFF.

A remark on this clonotype: A read error is possible here, since a much larger clone lies one base away. The gene calls are TRBV12-5 and TRBJ2-7; D is uncertain. This CDR3 contains 12 residues. The germline CDR1 and CDR2 sequences are LGHNT and FRNRAP. Between the trimmed V and J ends, which lost 8 bases and 4 bases, there was a span of 12 bases. The CDR3 protein is CASSWDPYEQYF. CDR3 nucleotides: TGTGCTAGTAGTTGGGATCCATACGAGCAGTACTTC. Looking up the rest from reference TRBV12-5 and TRBJ2-7 gives the full variable domain: DARVTQTPRHKVTEMGQEVTMRCQPILGHNTVFWYRQTMMQGLELLAYFRNRAPLDDSGMPKDRFSAEMPDATLATLKIQPSEPRDSAVYFCASSWDPYEQYFGPGTRLTVT.

This clonotype was seen many times. The rearrangement uses TRBV11-2 and TRBJ2-3; a possible D gene is TRBD2 (5 bases). The germline CDR1 and CDR2 sequences are SGHAT and FQNNGV. The CDR3 spans 16 residues. The germline V and J ends were trimmed by 3 bases and 0 bases, with 13 bases remaining between them. The CDR3 loop is CASSFFYGESTDTQYF. CDR3 in DNA: TGTGCCAGCAGCTTTTTTTACGGGGAAAGCACAGATACGCAGTATTTT.

This clonotype was seen ten or more times. The chain couples TRBV7-9 to TRBJ2-1; D gene ambiguous. Germline loops: CDR1 SEHNR, CDR2 FQNEAQ (reference sequence). V gave up 1 base and J gave up 2 bases, with 12 bases separating them. The CDR3 has 16 amino acids. The CDR3 DNA is TGTGCCAGCAGCTTAGGGACCCAGCCCCCCTACAATGAGCAGTTCTTC. Protein product: CASSLGTQPPYNEQFF. The variable domain in full, with the rest retrieved from reference TRBV7-9 and TRBJ2-1, is DTGVSQNPRHKITKRGQNVTFRCDPISEHNRLYWYRQTLGQGPEFLTYFQNEAQLEKSRLLSDRFSAERPKGSFSTLEIQRTEQGDSAMYLCASSLGTQPPYNEQFFGPGTRLTVL.

This clonotype is labeled medium-sized. The chain couples TRBV7-9 to TRBJ2-7; 10 nucleotides line up with TRBD2. The ends lost 4 bases at V and 1 base at J; junction bases unmatched: 7. The CDR3 loop spans 16 amino acids. Germline values: CDR1 SEHNR, CDR2 FQNEAQ (reference sequence). The CDR3: CASSSWTSGESYEQYF. Written as DNA, the CDR3 is TGTGCCAGCAGCTCATGGACTAGCGGAGAATCCTACGAGCAGTACTTC.

About this clonotype: This may be a read error: a much more frequent sequence differs by one nucleotide. This rearrangement joins TRBV2 to TRBJ2-3; D gene unclear. Germline CDR1 and CDR2: SNHLY and FYNNEI. There are 14 residues in the CDR3. This CDR3 reads CASGEAVIIDTQYF. CDR3 sequence (DNA): TGTGCCAGCGGTGAAGCCGTAATTATAGATACGCAGTATTTT.

The sample holds many counts of this clonotype. The chain joins TRBV19 to TRBJ2-7; 7 bases are shared with TRBD1. V was pared by 5 bases and J by 3 bases, with 4 bases of the junction left unmatched. The CDR3 runs to 13 residues. Germline values: CDR1 LNHDA, CDR2 SQIVND (reference sequence). The CDR3 DNA is TGTGCCAGTAGTGTGGGACAGAGCTACGAGCAGTACTTC. This translates into CASSVGQSYEQYF.

This clonotype was counted ten times or more. The V call is TRBV14, the J call TRBJ2-5; a weak D match, TRBD2 (5 bases). V was pared by 5 bases and J by 5 bases, with 18 bases between. CDR1 and CDR2 from the germline V gene are SGHDN and FVKESK. The CDR3 loop spans 15 amino acids. This CDR3 is CASSYGRSRGETQYF. The CDR3 nucleotides read TGTGCCAGCAGCTACGGACGGTCACGCGGGGAGACCCAGTACTTC.

This clonotype was counted many times. The chain links TRBV4-3 to TRBJ2-5, with 7 bases lining up with TRBD2. J lost 4 bases, V lost 5 bases, and 13 bases had no gene match. CDR3 length: 16 amino acids. Germline loops: CDR1 LGHNA, CDR2 YSLEER. The chain's CDR3 is CASSYATRGERETQYF. The CDR3 nucleotides are TGCGCCAGCAGCTACGCCACCCGGGGGGAAAGAGAGACCCAGTACTTC.

Concerning this clonotype: This could be a read error, since a much larger clone is one nucleotide away. CDR3 sequence reads: CATSRDREGAYANSNQPLHF. The CDR3 DNA follows: TGTGCCACCAGCAGAGATCGGGAGGGGGCCTACGCGAATAGCAATCAGCCCCTGCATTTT. This chain connects TRBV15 to TRBJ1-5; 7 positions agree with TRBD1. Looked up from germline, CDR1 is LNHNV and CDR2 is YYDKDF (reference sequence). The CDR3 contains 20 residues.

This clonotype has ten or more counts. The chain carries TRBV20-1 and TRBJ2-1; possible D gene TRBD2, 5 bases. The germline V gene encodes CDR1 DFQATT and CDR2 SNEGSKA (reference sequence). Trimming removed 5 bases at V and 11 bases at J, with 10 bases between. The CDR3 loop spans 10 amino acids. The CDR3 DNA reads as TGCAGTGCTTATTCGGGAAAGCAGTTCTTC. Protein: CSAYSGKQFF.